This T cell receptor (beta chain) was obtained from a study of tumor-infiltrating lymphocytes in primary liver carcinoma. From unsorted bulk tissue weighing 20-30 mg, DNA and RNA were co-extracted. Every patient in the cohort had a primary liver carcinoma. That carcinoma was treated by surgical resection. Tumor samples uniformly had over 90% viable tumor cells. Germline CDR1 and CDR2: MNHEY and SVGAGI. CDR3 length equals 13 residues. Study conclusions and caveats: Tumor top-250-clone fractions significantly exceeded those of blood (p = 0.039). It was tumor-adjacent and tumor-blood pairs that overlapped less than tumor region pairs did.

TCR beta cDNA was prepared out of roughly 0.45 ug total RNA by means of a constant-region primer. It was through three nested multiplex PCR rounds of slightly modified ARM-PCR that TCR beta libraries arose. Primers for the first two PCR rounds were TRBV1-TRBV30 forward primers and a C-beta reverse primer (roughly 9 cycles per round). TCRdb processed the multiplex PCR reads anew with MiXCR; each CDR3 protein has one entry. Counted here are roughly 30,000 distinct CDR3 sequences, roughly 78% occurring once; the ten biggest clones make up about 30%. This clonotype was detected a few times. What it recognizes is unknown. The germline gene is not matched at one end of the junction; a read error may be the cause.

Material: liver tumor tissue from sampling region 3. Subset given: tumor region T3, left-lateral pole. V is TRBV6-5 and J is TRBJ2-5; D call uncertain. This TCR was sampled from a woman aged 25 to 45 with primary liver carcinoma and hepatitis B virus infection. CDR3: CASSYGPQEAQYF. The CDR3 DNA sequence: TGTGCCAGCAGTTACGGCCCCCAAGAGGCCCAGTACTTC.